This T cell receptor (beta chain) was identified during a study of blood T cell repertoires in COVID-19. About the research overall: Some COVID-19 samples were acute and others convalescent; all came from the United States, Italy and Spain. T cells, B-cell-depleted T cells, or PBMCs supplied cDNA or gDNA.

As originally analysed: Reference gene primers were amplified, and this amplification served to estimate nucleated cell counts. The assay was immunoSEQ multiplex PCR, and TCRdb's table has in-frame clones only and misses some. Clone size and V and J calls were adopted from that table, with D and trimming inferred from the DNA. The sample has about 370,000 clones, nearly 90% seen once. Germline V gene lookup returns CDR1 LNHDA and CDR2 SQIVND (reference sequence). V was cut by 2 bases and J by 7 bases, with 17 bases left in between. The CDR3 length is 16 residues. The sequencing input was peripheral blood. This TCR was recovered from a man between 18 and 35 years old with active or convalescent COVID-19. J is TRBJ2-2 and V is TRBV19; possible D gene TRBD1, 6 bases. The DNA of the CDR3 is TGTGCCAGTAGTATACCCAATGCCAGGGGATTCGGGGAGCTGTTTTTT. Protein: CASSIPNARGFGELFF. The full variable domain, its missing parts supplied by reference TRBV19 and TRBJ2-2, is DGGITQSPKYLFRKEGQNVTLSCEQNLNHDAMYWYRQDPGQGLRLIYYSQIVNDFQKGDIAEGYSVSREKKESFPLTVTSAQKNPTAFYLCASSIPNARGFGELFFGEGSRLTVL.